Sequencing of this T cell receptor (beta chain) was carried out in a study of blood T cell repertoires in COVID-19. On the study more broadly: Specimens from acute and convalescent COVID-19 originated in the United States, Italy and Spain. PBMCs, B-cell-depleted T cells, or T cells were the source of the cDNA or gDNA that made up the material.

This clone was counted between two and nine times. Per the study methods: Amplified reference gene primers provided the basis for estimating nucleated cell counts. Measured with immunoSEQ multiplex PCR; TCRdb has only the in-frame clones, and not every one. That table gives V, J and clone size, and the DNA gave D and trimming. Of hundreds of thousands of clones listed, over 80% are singletons. V was pared by 2 bases and J by 0 bases, with 14 bases between. Germline-derived CDR1 and CDR2 are LGHNT and FRNRAP. The CDR3 has 18 amino acids. The clonotype originates from a woman in her 70s with active or convalescent COVID-19. The V call is TRBV12-5, the J call TRBJ2-6, with D possibly TRBD1 on 6 matching bases. Sequencing input: peripheral blood. The CDR3 reads CASGLFGQSDSGANVLTF. CDR3 DNA: TGTGCTAGTGGTTTGTTCGGACAGTCTGACTCTGGGGCCAACGTCCTGACTTTC.